This record covers a single T cell receptor (beta chain). Its antigen is currently unknown. Sequencing used immunoSEQ multiplex PCR; TCRdb keeps in-frame clones, though not all of them. The sample has around 38,000 clones, roughly 80% seen once; the top ten hold approximately 21%. CDR3 size: 13 residues. The V and J ends lost 10 bases and 7 bases, in that order; junction bases with no gene match: 12. Looked up from germline, CDR1 is SGHTA and CDR2 is FQGNSA. This sample is drawn from a study of OX40 agonist ivuxolimab in advanced cancers. Study information: The group had a mean age of around 64 years, ranged from about 23 to 85, and was less than 85% male. Partial responses occurred in Three dose-escalation patients, one with hepatocellular carcinoma and two with cutaneous melanoma. Study-wide results and limits: Expanded clones tended on average to be more numerous among CD8+ T cells than CD4+. At doses 0.1 to 3.0 mg/kg, CD4+ and CD8+ clones expanded.

The rearrangement joins TRBV7-2 to TRBJ1-2; TRBD1 matches at 7 bases. The sequencing here drew on CD4+ or CD8+ T cells sorted from blood, taken in a trial of the OX40 agonist ivuxolimab. The receptor comes from an adult with an advanced solid tumor such as melanoma, head and neck, liver or kidney cancer. CDR3 sequence reads: CATPRGMRSGYTF. DNA for the CDR3: TGTGCCACCCCCAGGGGGATGCGGTCTGGCTACACCTTC. The entire variable domain, with the rest obtained from reference TRBV7-2 and TRBJ1-2, is as follows: GAGVSQSPSNKVTEKGKDVELRCDPISGHTALYWYRQSLGQGLEFLIYFQGNSAPDKSGLPSDRFSAERTGGSVSTLTIQRTQQEDSAVYLCATPRGMRSGYTFGSGTRLTVV.